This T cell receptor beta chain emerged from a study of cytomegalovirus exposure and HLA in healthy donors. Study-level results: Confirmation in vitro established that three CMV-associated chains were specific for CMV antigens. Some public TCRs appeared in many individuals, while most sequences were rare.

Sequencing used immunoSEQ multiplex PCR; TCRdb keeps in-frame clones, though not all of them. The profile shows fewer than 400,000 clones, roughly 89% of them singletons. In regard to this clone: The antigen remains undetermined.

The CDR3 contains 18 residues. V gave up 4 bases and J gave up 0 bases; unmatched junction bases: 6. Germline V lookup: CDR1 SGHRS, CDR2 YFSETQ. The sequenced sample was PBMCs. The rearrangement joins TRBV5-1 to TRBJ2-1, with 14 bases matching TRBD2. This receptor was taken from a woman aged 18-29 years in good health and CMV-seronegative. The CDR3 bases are TGCGCCAGCAGCGGTCCCGGGACTAGCGGGAGCTCCTACAATGAGCAGTTCTTC. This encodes CASSGPGTSGSSYNEQFF.